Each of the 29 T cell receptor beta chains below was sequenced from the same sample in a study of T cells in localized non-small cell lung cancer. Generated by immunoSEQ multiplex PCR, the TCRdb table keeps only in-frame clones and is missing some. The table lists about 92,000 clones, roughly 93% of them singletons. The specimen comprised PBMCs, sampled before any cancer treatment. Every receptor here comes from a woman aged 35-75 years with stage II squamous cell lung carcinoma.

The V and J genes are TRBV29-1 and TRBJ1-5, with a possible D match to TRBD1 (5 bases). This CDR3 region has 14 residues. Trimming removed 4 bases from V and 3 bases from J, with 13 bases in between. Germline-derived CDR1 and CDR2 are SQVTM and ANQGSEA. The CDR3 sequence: CSVAPGTNNQPQHF. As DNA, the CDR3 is TGCAGCGTTGCTCCAGGGACCAACAATCAGCCCCAGCATTTT.

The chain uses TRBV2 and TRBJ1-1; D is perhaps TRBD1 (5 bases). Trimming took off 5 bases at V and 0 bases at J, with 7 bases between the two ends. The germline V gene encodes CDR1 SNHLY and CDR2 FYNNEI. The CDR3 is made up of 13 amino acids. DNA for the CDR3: TGTGCCAGCAGTACGGGACTGAACACTGAAGCTTTCTTT. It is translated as CASSTGLNTEAFF.

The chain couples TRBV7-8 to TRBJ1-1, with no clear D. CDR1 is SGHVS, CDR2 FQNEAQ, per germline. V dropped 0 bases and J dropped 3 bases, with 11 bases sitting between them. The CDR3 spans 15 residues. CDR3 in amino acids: CASSLAPGSDTEAFF. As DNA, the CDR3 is TGTGCCAGCAGCTTAGCTCCGGGTTCGGACACTGAAGCTTTCTTT.

CDR3 sequence (DNA): TGTGCCAGCAGTGCCTGGACAGGGGATGGCTACACCTTC. It is translated as CASSAWTGDGYTF. The V call is TRBV6-1, the J call TRBJ1-2; 9 nucleotides match TRBD1. This CDR3 spans 13 amino acids. Unmatched junction bases numbered 3, after V lost 4 bases and J lost 6 bases. Germline lookup yields CDR1 MNHNS and CDR2 SASEGT.

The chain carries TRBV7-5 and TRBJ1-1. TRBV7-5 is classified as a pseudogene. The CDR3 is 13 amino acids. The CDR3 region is CVRRRGMNTEAFF. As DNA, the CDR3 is TGTGTCAGAAGGCGGGGGATGAACACTGAAGCTTTCTTT.

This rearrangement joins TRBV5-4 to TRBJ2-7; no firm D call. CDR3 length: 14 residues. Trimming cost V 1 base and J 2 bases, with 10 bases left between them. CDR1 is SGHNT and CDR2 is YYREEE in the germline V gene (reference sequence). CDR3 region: CASSLKGPPYEQYF. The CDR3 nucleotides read TGTGCCAGCAGCTTGAAAGGGCCCCCCTACGAGCAGTACTTC. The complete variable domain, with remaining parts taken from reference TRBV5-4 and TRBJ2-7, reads ETGVTQSPTHLIKTRGQQVTLRCSSQSGHNTVSWYQQALGQGPQFIFQYYREEENGRGNFPPRFSGLQFPNYSSELNVNALELDDSALYLCASSLKGPPYEQYFGPGTRLTVT.

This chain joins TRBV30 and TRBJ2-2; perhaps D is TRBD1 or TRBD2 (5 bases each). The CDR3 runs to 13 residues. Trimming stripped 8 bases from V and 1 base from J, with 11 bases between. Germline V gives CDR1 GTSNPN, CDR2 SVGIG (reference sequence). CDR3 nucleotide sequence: TGTGCCCGGGGCAGGCTGAACACCGGGGAGCTGTTTTTT. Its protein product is CARGRLNTGELFF. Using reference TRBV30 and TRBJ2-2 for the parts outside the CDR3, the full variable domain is SQTIHQWPATLVQPVGSPLSLECTVEGTSNPNLYWYRQAAGRGLQLLFYSVGIGQISSEVPQNLSASRPQDRQFILSSKKLLLSDSGFYLCARGRLNTGELFFGEGSRLTVL.

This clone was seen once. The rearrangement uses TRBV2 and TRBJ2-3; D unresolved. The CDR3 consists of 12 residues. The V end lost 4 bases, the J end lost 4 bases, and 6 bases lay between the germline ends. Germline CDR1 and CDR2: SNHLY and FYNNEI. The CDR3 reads CASSAIPDTQYF. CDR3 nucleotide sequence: TGTGCCAGCAGTGCTATCCCAGATACGCAGTATTTT.

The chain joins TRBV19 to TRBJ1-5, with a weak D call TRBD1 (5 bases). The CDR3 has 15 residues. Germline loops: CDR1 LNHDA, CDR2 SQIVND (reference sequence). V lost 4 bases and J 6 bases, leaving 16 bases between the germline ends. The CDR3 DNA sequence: TGTGCCAGTAGTAGGTCGAGACAGTTCGCTCAGCCCCAGCATTTT. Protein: CASSRSRQFAQPQHF.

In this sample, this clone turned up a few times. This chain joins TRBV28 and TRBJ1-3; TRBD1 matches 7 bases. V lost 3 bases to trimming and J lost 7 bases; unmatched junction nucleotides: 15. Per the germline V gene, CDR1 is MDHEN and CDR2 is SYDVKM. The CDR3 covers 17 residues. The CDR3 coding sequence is TGTGCCAGCAGTTTTTTGTGGGCAGGGGGTTTTCGGAACACCATATATTTT. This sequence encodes CASSFLWAGGFRNTIYF.

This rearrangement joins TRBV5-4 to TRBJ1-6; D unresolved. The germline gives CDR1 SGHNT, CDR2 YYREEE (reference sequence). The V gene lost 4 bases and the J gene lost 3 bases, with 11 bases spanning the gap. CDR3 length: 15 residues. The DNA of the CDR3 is TGTGCCAGCAGCGTGCAGACTGGCTATAATTCACCCCTCCACTTT. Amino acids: CASSVQTGYNSPLHF. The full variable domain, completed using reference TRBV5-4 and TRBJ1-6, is ETGVTQSPTHLIKTRGQQVTLRCSSQSGHNTVSWYQQALGQGPQFIFQYYREEENGRGNFPPRFSGLQFPNYSSELNVNALELDDSALYLCASSVQTGYNSPLHFGNGTRLTVT.

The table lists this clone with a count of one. The CDR3 spells CAWSAVVVGMTGELFF. Here the CDR3 DNA reads TGTGCCTGGAGTGCGGTCGTTGTCGGAATGACCGGGGAGCTGTTTTTT. The chain has TRBV30 and TRBJ2-2; D remains unclear. The CDR3 covers 16 residues. Deletions cut 1 base from V and 5 bases from J, with 17 bases between. Germline V gene lookup returns CDR1 GTSNPN and CDR2 SVGIG (reference sequence). Full variable domain (outside the CDR3, taken from reference TRBV30 and TRBJ2-2): SQTIHQWPATLVQPVGSPLSLECTVEGTSNPNLYWYRQAAGRGLQLLFYSVGIGQISSEVPQNLSASRPQDRQFILSSKKLLLSDSGFYLCAWSAVVVGMTGELFFGEGSRLTVL.

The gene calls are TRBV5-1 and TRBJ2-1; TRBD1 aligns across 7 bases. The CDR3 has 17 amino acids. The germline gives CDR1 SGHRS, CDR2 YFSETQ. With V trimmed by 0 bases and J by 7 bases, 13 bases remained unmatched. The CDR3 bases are TGCGCCAGCAGCTTGGATTGGGGACAGAGGGCAGGGAATGAGCAGTTCTTC. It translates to CASSLDWGQRAGNEQFF.

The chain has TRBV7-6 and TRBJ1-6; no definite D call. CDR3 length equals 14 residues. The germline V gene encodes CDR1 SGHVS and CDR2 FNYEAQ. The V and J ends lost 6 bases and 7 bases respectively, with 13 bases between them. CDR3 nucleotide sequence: TGTGCCAGCAGTCTTACCCCACAGAATTCACCCCTCCACTTT. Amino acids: CASSLTPQNSPLHF.

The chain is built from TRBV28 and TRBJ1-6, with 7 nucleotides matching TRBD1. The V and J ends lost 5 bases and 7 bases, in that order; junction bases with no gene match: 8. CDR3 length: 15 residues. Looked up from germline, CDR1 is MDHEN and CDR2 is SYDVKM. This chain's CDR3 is CASSIKTGVNSPLHF. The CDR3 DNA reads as TGTGCCAGCAGTATAAAAACAGGGGTCAATTCACCCCTCCACTTT.

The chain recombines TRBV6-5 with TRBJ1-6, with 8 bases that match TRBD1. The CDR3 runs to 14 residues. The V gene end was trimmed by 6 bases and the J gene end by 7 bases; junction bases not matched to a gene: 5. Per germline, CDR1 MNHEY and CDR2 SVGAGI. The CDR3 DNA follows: TGTGCCAGCAGACCCGACAGGGGAAATTCACCCCTCCACTTT. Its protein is CASRPDRGNSPLHF.

The CDR3 reads CASSYSQGSFDEQFF. CDR3 DNA: TGTGCCAGCAGTTACTCGCAGGGTTCGTTCGATGAGCAGTTCTTC. This chain links TRBV6-5 with TRBJ2-1, with D possibly being TRBD1 (5 bases). The germline V and J ends were trimmed by 0 bases and 8 bases, with 14 bases remaining between them. Germline loops: CDR1 MNHEY, CDR2 SVGAGI. This CDR3 region has 15 residues.

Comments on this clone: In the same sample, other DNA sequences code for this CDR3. The DNA of the CDR3 is TGCGCCAGCAGCTTAGACAGGGGGACTGAAGCTTTCTTT. It translates to CASSLDRGTEAFF. This chain links TRBV5-1 with TRBJ1-1; 9 nucleotides match TRBD1. Trimming cost V 2 bases and J 5 bases; bases outside gene matches: 1. The germline CDR1 and CDR2 sequences are SGHRS and YFSETQ. The CDR3 is 13 amino acids. Looking up the rest from reference TRBV5-1 and TRBJ1-1 gives the full variable domain: KAGVTQTPRYLIKTRGQQVTLSCSPISGHRSVSWYQQTPGQGLQFLFEYFSETQRNKGNFPGRFSGRQFSNSRSEMNVSTLELGDSALYLCASSLDRGTEAFFGQGTRLTVV.

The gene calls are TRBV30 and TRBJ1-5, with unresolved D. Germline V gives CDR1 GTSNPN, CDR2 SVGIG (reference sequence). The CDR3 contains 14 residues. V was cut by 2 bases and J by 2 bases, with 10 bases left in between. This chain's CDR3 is CAWSLLAGNQPQHF. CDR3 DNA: TGTGCCTGGAGTCTCCTCGCCGGCAATCAGCCCCAGCATTTT.

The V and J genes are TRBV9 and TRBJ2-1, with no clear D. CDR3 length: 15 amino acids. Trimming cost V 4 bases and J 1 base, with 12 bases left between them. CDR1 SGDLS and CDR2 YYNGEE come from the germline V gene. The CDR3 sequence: CASSPSGPSYNEQFF. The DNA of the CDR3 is TGTGCCAGCAGCCCCTCCGGGCCTTCCTACAATGAGCAGTTCTTC.

CDR3: CASRQSQGAGELFF. The CDR3 nucleotides are TGTGCCAGTAGGCAATCTCAGGGTGCCGGGGAGCTGTTTTTT. The gene calls are TRBV19 and TRBJ2-2, with D possibly matching TRBD1 (5 bases). The CDR3 runs to 14 residues. Between the trimmed V and J ends, which lost 6 bases and 6 bases, there was a span of 14 bases. Germline V lookup: CDR1 LNHDA, CDR2 SQIVND (reference sequence).

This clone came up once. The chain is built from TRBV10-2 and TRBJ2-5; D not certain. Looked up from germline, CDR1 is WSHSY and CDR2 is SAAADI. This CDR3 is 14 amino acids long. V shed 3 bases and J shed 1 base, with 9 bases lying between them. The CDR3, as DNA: TGCGCCAGCAGTGAATCGGGTTTCCAAGAGACCCAGTACTTC. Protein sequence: CASSESGFQETQYF.

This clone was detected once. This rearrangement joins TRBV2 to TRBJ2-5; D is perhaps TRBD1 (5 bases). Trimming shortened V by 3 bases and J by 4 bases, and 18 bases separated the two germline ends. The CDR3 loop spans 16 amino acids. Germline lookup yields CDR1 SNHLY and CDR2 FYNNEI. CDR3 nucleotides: TGTGCCAGCAGTGATCTGGTCAGGGTAGGATCAGAGACCCAGTACTTC. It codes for CASSDLVRVGSETQYF.

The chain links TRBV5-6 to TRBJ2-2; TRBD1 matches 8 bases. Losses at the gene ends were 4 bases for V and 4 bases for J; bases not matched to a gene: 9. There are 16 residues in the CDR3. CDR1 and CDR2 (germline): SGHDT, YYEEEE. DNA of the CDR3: TGTGCCAGCAGCCCGTCAGGGACAGGCCCCACCGGGGAGCTGTTTTTT. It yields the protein CASSPSGTGPTGELFF.

CDR3 DNA: TGCAGCGCCATATCCTTCTCTGGAAACACCATATATTTT. This codes for CSAISFSGNTIYF. The chain is built from TRBV29-1 and TRBJ1-3; D not resolved. The CDR3 spans 13 residues. The V end was cut by 7 bases, the J end by 0 bases, with 10 bases between. CDR1 and CDR2 from the germline V gene are SQVTM and ANQGSEA.

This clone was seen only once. CDR3 amino acids: CASSLESTSGEEYF. For the CDR3, the DNA is TGCGCCAGCAGCCTAGAATCTACTAGCGGGGAGGAGTACTTC. The chain carries TRBV5-1 and TRBJ2-7; TRBD2 matches 10 bases. V was clipped by 4 bases and J by 11 bases; unmatched bases: 12. Per the germline V gene, CDR1 is SGHRS and CDR2 is YFSETQ. This CDR3 spans 14 amino acids.

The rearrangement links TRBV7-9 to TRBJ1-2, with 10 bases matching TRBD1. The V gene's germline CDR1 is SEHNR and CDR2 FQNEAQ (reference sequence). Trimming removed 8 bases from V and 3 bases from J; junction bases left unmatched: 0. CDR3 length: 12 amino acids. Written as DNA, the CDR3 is TGTGCCAGCGGGACAGGGGACTATGGCTACACCTTC. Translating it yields CASGTGDYGYTF. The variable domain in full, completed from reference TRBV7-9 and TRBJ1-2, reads DTGVSQNPRHKITKRGQNVTFRCDPISEHNRLYWYRQTLGQGPEFLTYFQNEAQLEKSRLLSDRFSAERPKGSFSTLEIQRTEQGDSAMYLCASGTGDYGYTFGSGTRLTVV.

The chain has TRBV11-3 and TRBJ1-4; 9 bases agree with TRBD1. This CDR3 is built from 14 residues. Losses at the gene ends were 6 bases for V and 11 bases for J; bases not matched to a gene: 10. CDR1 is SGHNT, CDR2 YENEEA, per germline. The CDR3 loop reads CASSPDGTGKKLFF. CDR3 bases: TGTGCCAGCAGTCCAGACGGGACAGGGAAGAAACTGTTTTTT.

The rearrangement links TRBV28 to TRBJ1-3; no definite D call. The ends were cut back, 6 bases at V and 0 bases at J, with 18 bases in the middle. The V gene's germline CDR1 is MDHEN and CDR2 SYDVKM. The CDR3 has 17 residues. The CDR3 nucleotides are TGTGCCAGCAGCCCATTGGGTGGCGGATTCTCTGGAAACACCATATATTTT. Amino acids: CASSPLGGGFSGNTIYF.